This T cell receptor (beta chain) was obtained from a study of blood T cells in healthy people across ages. Study-wide points: There were more naive CD4+ cells and higher diversity in long-lived donors than in aged donors. Diversity estimated from one million T cells was considered an underestimate. Diversity of TCR beta per million T cells declined in a roughly linear way with age.

Ranging in age from about 6 to 90, the donors were healthy Caucasian individuals from Russia. For the second PCR, which ran for 7 to 11 cycles, a sample-barcoded 5' primer and a J-beta primer mix were used. Each CDR3 protein is one row after TCRdb ran MiXCR on the 5' RACE reads. Of approximately 880,000 distinct CDR3 sequences listed, about 48% are singletons. In its sample, this clonotype was seen many times. Antigen unknown. This clonotype originated in a man between 25 and 39 years old in good health. Sample: blood.

The CDR3 DNA reads as TGTGCCAGCAGCTTAGCGCGGATCGGCAATCAGCCCCAGCATTTT. Encoded protein: CASSLARIGNQPQHF. This chain uses TRBV7-9 with TRBJ1-5; D gene ambiguous. The CDR3 loop spans 15 amino acids. Trimming took off 0 bases at V and 2 bases at J, with 8 bases between the two ends. Germline-derived CDR1 and CDR2 are SEHNR and FQNEAQ (reference sequence). The whole variable domain, filled in from reference TRBV7-9 and TRBJ1-5, reads DTGVSQNPRHKITKRGQNVTFRCDPISEHNRLYWYRQTLGQGPEFLTYFQNEAQLEKSRLLSDRFSAERPKGSFSTLEIQRTEQGDSAMYLCASSLARIGNQPQHFGDGTRLSIL.